This entry lists 21 T cell receptor beta chains sequenced from one sample in a study of shared clonotypes between healthy human individuals. Produced via immunoSEQ multiplex PCR; TCRdb's table is partial and in-frame only. The table records 1.5 million to 2.5 million clones, around 96% of them present only once. Naive CD8 populations comprised CD45RO-negative cells positively selected for CCR7, excluding terminally differentiated effector memory CD45RA+ cells. The sequenced material came from naive CD8+ T cells sorted from blood. All receptors come from a man younger than 35 in good health.

The chain combines TRBV27 with TRBJ2-7; D perhaps matches TRBD2 (7 bases). CDR1 MNHEY and CDR2 SMNVEV come from the germline V gene (reference sequence). The germline V and J ends were trimmed by 5 bases and 3 bases, with 17 bases remaining between them. The CDR3 covers 15 residues. The CDR3 region is CASSRRGAGDYEQYF. CDR3 coding DNA: TGTGCCAGCAGTCGTCGGGGGGCGGGTGACTACGAGCAGTACTTC.

This sequence joins TRBV4-3 and TRBJ2-1, with D possibly called TRBD1 or TRBD2 (5 bases each). The germline CDR1 and CDR2 sequences are LGHNA and YSLEER. The CDR3 is 14 amino acids. V was clipped by 0 bases and J by 6 bases, with 9 bases between them. The chain's CDR3 is CASSQEGESNEQFF. The CDR3 nucleotides read TGCGCCAGCAGCCAAGAAGGGGAGAGCAATGAGCAGTTCTTC.

The chain links TRBV30 to TRBJ2-3; no firm D call. V dropped 2 bases and J dropped 0 bases, with 9 bases sitting between them. This CDR3 contains 14 residues. The germline CDR1 and CDR2 sequences are GTSNPN and SVGIG (reference sequence). As DNA, the CDR3 is TGTGCCTGGAGTAGGGTTACTAGCACAGATACGCAGTATTTT. Its translation: CAWSRVTSTDTQYF.

This rearrangement joins TRBV4-1 to TRBJ1-1; weak D call: TRBD1 (5 bases). Trimming took off 4 bases at V and 5 bases at J, with 17 bases between the two ends. CDR3 length: 15 amino acids. The germline V gene encodes CDR1 MGHRA and CDR2 YSYEKL. CDR3 sequence: CASSPAHSGGTEAFF. CDR3 DNA: TGCGCCAGCAGCCCAGCGCACAGCGGGGGGACTGAAGCTTTCTTT.

CDR3 sequence (DNA): TGCGCCAGCAGTGAGAACTGGGACAGGGGTTCCGATACGCAGTATTTT. Translation gives CASSENWDRGSDTQYF. The rearrangement links TRBV10-1 to TRBJ2-3; 10 nucleotides line up with TRBD1. J was trimmed by 6 bases and V by 2 bases; bases with no gene match: 8. Germline values: CDR1 WNHNN, CDR2 SYGVQD (reference sequence). The CDR3 runs to 16 residues.

The count of this clone is one. This rearrangement joins TRBV5-5 to TRBJ2-7; D not certain. V was pared by 2 bases and J by 4 bases, with 10 bases between. The CDR3 has 13 amino acids. Germline loops: CDR1 SGHKS, CDR2 YYEKEE (reference sequence). The CDR3 spells CASSFAGRYEQYF. CDR3 bases: TGTGCCAGCAGCTTTGCTGGAAGATACGAGCAGTACTTC. Full variable domain (missing parts from reference TRBV5-5 and TRBJ2-7): DAGVTQSPTHLIKTRGQQVTLRCSPISGHKSVSWYQQVLGQGPQFIFQYYEKEERGRGNFPDRFSARQFPNYSSELNVNALLLGDSALYLCASSFAGRYEQYFGPGTRLTVT.

The chain links TRBV25-1 to TRBJ1-2; D unclear. Germline values: CDR1 MGHDK, CDR2 SYGVNS. Trimming removed 7 bases at V and 1 base at J, with 4 bases between. The CDR3 is 11 amino acids. The CDR3 reads CASMGNYGYTF. CDR3 nucleotides: TGTGCCAGCATGGGTAACTATGGCTACACCTTC.

This clone has just one count. The V call is TRBV7-6, the J call TRBJ1-1, with unresolved D. Germline V gene sequence: CDR1 SGHVS, CDR2 FNYEAQ. The CDR3 covers 13 residues. V lost 2 bases to trimming and J lost 1 base, with 5 bases between them. CDR3 residues: CASSLSGNTEAFF. The CDR3 DNA reads as TGTGCCAGCAGCTTATCAGGGAACACTGAAGCTTTCTTT.

The chain employs TRBV28 and TRBJ1-2, with 7 bases aligning to TRBD1. Germline V gives CDR1 MDHEN, CDR2 SYDVKM. J was trimmed by 8 bases and V by 3 bases; bases with no gene match: 9. CDR3 length equals 14 residues. DNA for the CDR3: TGTGCCAGCAGTTTCGCCCGACAGGGAGAAGGCTACACCTTC. It is translated as CASSFARQGEGYTF.

This rearrangement joins TRBV9 to TRBJ2-1, with TRBD2 identical over 11 bases. CDR1 is SGDLS and CDR2 is YYNGEE in the germline V gene. This CDR3 spans 19 amino acids. V gave up 0 bases and J gave up 0 bases; unmatched junction bases: 8. The CDR3 DNA reads as TGTGCCAGCAGCGTAGCCGGGACTAGCGGCATGAGCTCCTACAATGAGCAGTTCTTC. Translating it yields CASSVAGTSGMSSYNEQFF.

The chain has TRBV29-1 and TRBJ2-1; perhaps D is TRBD1 or TRBD2 (5 bases each). CDR1 SQVTM and CDR2 ANQGSEA come from the germline V gene. V gave up 1 base and J gave up 7 bases, with 11 bases separating them. The CDR3 runs 13 residues. The CDR3 here is CSVEAGLGNEQFF. CDR3 sequence (DNA): TGCAGCGTTGAAGCGGGGCTTGGAAATGAGCAGTTCTTC.

The chain combines TRBV6-5 with TRBJ1-4; D uncertain. The CDR3 loop spans 13 amino acids. Germline values: CDR1 MNHEY, CDR2 SVGAGI. Trimming removed 8 bases at V and 6 bases at J, with 13 bases between. The CDR3 sequence is CASSWAGDEKLFF. The CDR3 DNA sequence: TGTGCCAGCTCATGGGCCGGGGATGAAAAACTGTTTTTT.

V and J are TRBV30 and TRBJ2-7, with a tentative D call TRBD1 (5 bases). The V gene's germline CDR1 is GTSNPN and CDR2 SVGIG (reference sequence). Trimming removed 2 bases at V and 4 bases at J, with 18 bases between. This CDR3 comprises 15 residues. CDR3 in amino acids: CAWSPETAPWYEQYF. CDR3 bases: TGTGCCTGGAGTCCAGAGACAGCCCCTTGGTACGAGCAGTACTTC.

The chain carries TRBV9 and TRBJ2-1, with 7 bases fitting TRBD2. The CDR3 is 14 amino acids. The V segment lost 7 bases and the J segment 10 bases; nucleotides outside the gene matches: 14. The V gene's germline CDR1 is SGDLS and CDR2 YYNGEE. CDR3 nucleotides: TGTGCCAGCGGACGAAGCGGGACTTCCCTCGAGCAGTTCTTC. The encoded protein is CASGRSGTSLEQFF.

This clone has just one count. The rearrangement uses TRBV27 and TRBJ2-3; D remains ambiguous. Germline assignment: CDR1 MNHEY and CDR2 SMNVEV (reference sequence). V lost 0 bases and J 2 bases, leaving 12 bases between the germline ends. This CDR3 contains 16 residues. The CDR3 nucleotides read TGTGCCAGCAGTTTATCGTTCCGGGTTGACACAGATACGCAGTATTTT. It translates to CASSLSFRVDTDTQYF.

This clone was picked up one time. The chain uses TRBV5-6 and TRBJ1-1; no definite D call. The germline V gene encodes CDR1 SGHDT and CDR2 YYEEEE. V gave up 0 bases and J gave up 3 bases, with 18 bases separating them. This CDR3 is built from 17 residues. The DNA of the CDR3 is TGTGCCAGCAGCTTGGCCCGGGATTTCTCTACTTACACTGAAGCTTTCTTT. Protein product: CASSLARDFSTYTEAFF.

The chain combines TRBV13 with TRBJ1-2, with 12 positions matching TRBD1. The CDR3 contains 15 residues. Germline lookup yields CDR1 PRHDT and CDR2 FYEKMQ (reference sequence). V dropped 5 bases and J dropped 6; count of bases not matched to a gene: 7. The CDR3 coding sequence is TGTGCCAGCAGCCACCGGGACAGGGGGCGAAATGGCTACACCTTC. Residues: CASSHRDRGRNGYTF. The whole variable domain, remainder taken from reference TRBV13 and TRBJ1-2, is AAGVIQSPRHLIKEKRETATLKCYPIPRHDTVYWYQQGPGQDPQFLISFYEKMQSDKGSIPDRFSAQQFSDYHSELNMSSLELGDSALYFCASSHRDRGRNGYTFGSGTRLTVV.

The chain couples TRBV30 to TRBJ2-1; TRBD2 might be the D (6 bases). Germline CDR1 reads GTSNPN; CDR2 reads SVGIG (reference sequence). V lost 5 bases, J lost 7 bases, and 6 bases lay in between. This CDR3 contains 10 residues. CDR3 DNA sequence: TGTGCCTGGGGAGGGAATGAGCAGTTCTTC. This translates into CAWGGNEQFF.

In nucleotides, the CDR3 is TGTGCCAGCAGCTCAGGGATAGCCTACGAGCAGTACTTC. Its protein is CASSSGIAYEQYF. The V and J genes are TRBV7-3 and TRBJ2-7; tentatively, D is TRBD1 (5 bases). The germline CDR1 and CDR2 sequences are SGHTA and FQGTGA. Trimming pared 4 bases from V and 2 bases from J, leaving 9 bases between. The CDR3 extends over 13 amino acids.

This clone showed up just once. The chain employs TRBV13 and TRBJ1-2; D is undetermined. V lost 3 bases and J lost 0, with 8 bases in between. The CDR3 totals 14 residues. Germline CDR1 is PRHDT and CDR2 is FYEKMQ (reference sequence). CDR3 sequence: CASSFRQSNYGYTF. The CDR3 DNA reads as TGTGCCAGCAGCTTCCGGCAGTCTAACTATGGCTACACCTTC.

This rearrangement joins TRBV10-2 to TRBJ2-7, with 8 bases matching TRBD2. Germline CDR1 and CDR2: WSHSY and SAAADI. Losses at the gene ends were 11 bases for V and 4 bases for J; bases not matched to a gene: 7. This CDR3 spans 12 amino acids. The DNA for the CDR3 is TGCGCCGGCTCCACTAGCGGATACGAGCAGTACTTC. The encoded protein is CAGSTSGYEQYF.